This T cell receptor beta chain is from a study of CD8 T cells in ankylosing spondylitis. As the method for making TCR beta libraries, quantitative 5'-RACE with molecular barcodes was used. TCRdb ran MiXCR on the 5' RACE reads and lists one entry per CDR3 protein. The table has 650,000 to 800,000 distinct CDR3 sequences, under 20% seen once. Findings and limits, study-wide: Past studies reported some motif variants in reactive arthritis synovial fluid and blood. Clones linked with disease were CD8+ and fairly uncommon in the peripheral blood. Significant enrichment of disease-linked clones was reportedly seen in matched ankylosing spondylitis synovial fluid. Characteristic of ankylosing spondylitis blood, it appeared, was a TCR beta motif comprising about 8 highly homologous variants.

About this clonotype itself: As yet, its antigen is unknown.

V dropped 6 bases and J dropped 8; count of bases not matched to a gene: 10. The CDR3 loop spans 14 amino acids. The sequenced sample consisted of blood, either unsorted or a sorted T cell fraction (not recorded which). This receptor was identified in a male donor with ankylosing spondylitis. This chain joins TRBV12-3 or TRBV12-4 and TRBJ2-1, with 7 bases lining up with TRBD2. Here the CDR3 DNA reads TGTGCCAGCAGCGAGCGGGGACGCCCGGATGAGCAGTTCTTC. Protein sequence: CASSERGRPDEQFF.